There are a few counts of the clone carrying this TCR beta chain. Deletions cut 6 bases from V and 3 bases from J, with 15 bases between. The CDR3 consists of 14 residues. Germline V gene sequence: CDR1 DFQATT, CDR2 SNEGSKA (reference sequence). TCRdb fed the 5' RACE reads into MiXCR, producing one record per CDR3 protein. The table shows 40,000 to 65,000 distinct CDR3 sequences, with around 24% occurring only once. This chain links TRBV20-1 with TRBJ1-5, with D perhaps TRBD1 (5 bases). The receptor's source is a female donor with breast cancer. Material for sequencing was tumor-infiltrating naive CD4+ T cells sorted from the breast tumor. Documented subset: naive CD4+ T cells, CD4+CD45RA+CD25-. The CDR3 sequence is CSASSNRYNQPQHF. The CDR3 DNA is TGCAGTGCAAGTTCTAACAGGTACAATCAGCCCCAGCATTTT.